Shown below are 8 T cell receptor beta chains from a single sample sequenced in a study of Ad26.COV2.S vaccination and SARS-CoV-2 variants. Method: immunoSEQ multiplex PCR; TCRdb's copy keeps in-frame clones and lacks some. The sample has 350,000 to 450,000 clones, around 86% seen once. Treatment indicated: 15 to 20 received Ad26.COV2.S at low or high dose, single or two shots; roughly five received placebo; per-sample allocation not given. Samples were taken on day 63 after the first vaccine or placebo injection. The sequences come from peripheral blood, collected in a trial of Ad26.COV2.S vaccine versus placebo. The origin of the receptors is a person between 18 and 65 years old who received the Ad26.COV2.S COVID-19 vaccine or a placebo.

The V and J genes are TRBV5-1 and TRBJ2-7; D call uncertain. Per germline, CDR1 SGHRS and CDR2 YFSETQ. This CDR3 is 15 amino acids long. V lost 0 bases and J lost 2, with 12 bases in between. CDR3 in DNA: TGCGCCAGCAGCTTGGGGGTGTCGGCGGCCTACGAGCAGTACTTC. This translates into CASSLGVSAAYEQYF.

CDR3 in amino acids: CASSGLAKETQYF. As DNA, the CDR3 is TGTGCCAGCAGTGGACTAGCTAAAGAGACCCAGTACTTC. The chain has TRBV5-6 and TRBJ2-5; TRBD2 matches 8 bases. Looked up from germline, CDR1 is SGHDT and CDR2 is YYEEEE. The ends lost 5 bases at V and 3 bases at J; junction bases unmatched: 3. The CDR3 consists of 13 residues.

This chain links TRBV30 with TRBJ1-5; 7 nucleotides align to TRBD1. CDR3 length: 15 residues. Germline CDR1 reads GTSNPN; CDR2 reads SVGIG (reference sequence). The V and J ends lost 4 bases and 2 bases, in that order; junction bases with no gene match: 8. The CDR3 spells CAWNRPGQRNQPQHF. CDR3 nucleotide sequence: TGTGCCTGGAACCGACCGGGACAGCGCAATCAGCCCCAGCATTTT.

This chain uses TRBV9 with TRBJ1-2, with 7 nucleotides matching TRBD1. V shed 1 base, J shed 1 base, and the junction held 4 bases outside the gene matches. This CDR3 region has 15 residues. CDR1 and CDR2 (germline): SGDLS, YYNGEE. The CDR3 DNA reads TGTGCCAGCAGCGTAAATGGACAGGTTAACTATGGCTACACCTTC. Residues: CASSVNGQVNYGYTF. The full variable domain, rest sourced from reference TRBV9 and TRBJ1-2, is DSGVTQTPKHLITATGQRVTLRCSPRSGDLSVYWYQQSLDQGLQFLIQYYNGEERAKGNILERFSAQQFPDLHSELNLSSLELGDSALYFCASSVNGQVNYGYTFGSGTRLTVV.

V usage is TRBV18 and J usage is TRBJ2-2, with 7 positions matching TRBD1. Germline CDR1 KGHSH, CDR2 LQKENI. V lost 6 bases to trimming and J lost 6 bases; unmatched junction nucleotides: 16. The CDR3 loop spans 17 amino acids. The CDR3, as DNA: TGTGCCAGCTCTCCATGGGGGACAGAGGACTTACCCGGGGAGCTGTTTTTT. This codes for CASSPWGTEDLPGELFF.

V is TRBV29-1 and J is TRBJ2-7; maybe TRBD2 (7 bases). Germline V CDR1 and CDR2: SQVTM, ANQGSEA. The ends were cut back, 0 bases at V and 6 bases at J, with 15 bases in the middle. The CDR3 spans 14 residues. CDR3 loop: CSVEERGGVSEQYF. CDR3 nucleotide sequence: TGCAGCGTTGAAGAGAGAGGGGGGGTAAGCGAGCAGTACTTC.

The chain couples TRBV2 to TRBJ1-5; D is possibly TRBD1 (5 bases). The germline V gene encodes CDR1 SNHLY and CDR2 FYNNEI. With 4 bases removed from V and 0 bases from J, the gap between germline ends came to 10 bases. The CDR3 consists of 15 residues. The CDR3 protein is CASSGGLHSNQPQHF. CDR3 nucleotides: TGTGCCAGCAGTGGGGGGTTACATAGCAATCAGCCCCAGCATTTT.

This clone came up a few times. The chain links TRBV27 to TRBJ1-4; D gene unclear. Germline CDR1 is MNHEY and CDR2 is SMNVEV (reference sequence). This CDR3 has 16 residues. The ends were cut back, 3 bases at V and 7 bases at J, with 18 bases in the middle. The CDR3 is CASSFEGFRRAEKLFF. The CDR3 DNA sequence: TGTGCCAGCAGTTTCGAAGGGTTCAGAAGAGCTGAAAAACTGTTTTTT.